Below, one TCR beta chain is given with its context. Its matching antigen is unknown. The data were taken from a study of CD8+CD57+ T cells in acquired aplastic anemia. As for the study in general: Sorted cells (CD4+ and CD8+) yielded DNA amounts that averaged around 3.1 ug.

Genomic DNA served as template for TCR beta VDJ and CDR3 profiling. Using its own MiXCR run on the reads, TCRdb lists one record per CDR3 protein. The sample consists of around 250,000 distinct CDR3 sequences, 45% to 70% of them appearing once. Study-level points and caveats: Simpson's diversity of CD8+ cells was not significantly different in patients compared with controls.

Trimming removed 6 bases at V and 0 bases at J, with 12 bases between. CDR3 length: 15 residues. The germline CDR1 and CDR2 sequences are LGHDT and YNNKEL (reference sequence). Sequences were obtained from sorted CD4+, CD8+, or CD8+CD57+ T cells (not recorded which) from PBMCs. The clonotype was recovered from a human donor with severe aplastic anemia or a healthy control (not recorded which). The genes are TRBV3-1 and TRBJ2-1, with a tentative D call TRBD2 (7 bases). The CDR3: CASRKGGSSYNEQFF. CDR3 in DNA: TGTGCCAGCAGGAAGGGGGGGAGCTCCTACAATGAGCAGTTCTTC.